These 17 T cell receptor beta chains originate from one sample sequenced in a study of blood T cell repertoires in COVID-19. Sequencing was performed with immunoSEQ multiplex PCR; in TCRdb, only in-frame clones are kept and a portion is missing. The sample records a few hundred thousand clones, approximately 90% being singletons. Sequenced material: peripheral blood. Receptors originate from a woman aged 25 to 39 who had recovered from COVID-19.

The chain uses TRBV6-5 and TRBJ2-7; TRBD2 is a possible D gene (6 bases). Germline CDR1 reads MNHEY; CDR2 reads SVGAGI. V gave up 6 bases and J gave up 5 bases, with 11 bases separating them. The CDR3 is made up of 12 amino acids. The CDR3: CASSRLGNEQYF. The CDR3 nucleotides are TGTGCCAGCAGCCGACTAGGCAACGAGCAGTACTTC.

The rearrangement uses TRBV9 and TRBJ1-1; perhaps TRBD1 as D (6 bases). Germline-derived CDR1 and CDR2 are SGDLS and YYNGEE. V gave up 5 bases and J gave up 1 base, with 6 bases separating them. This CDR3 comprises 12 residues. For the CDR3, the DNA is TGTGCCAGCAGGGGACAGAACACTGAAGCTTTCTTT. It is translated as CASRGQNTEAFF.

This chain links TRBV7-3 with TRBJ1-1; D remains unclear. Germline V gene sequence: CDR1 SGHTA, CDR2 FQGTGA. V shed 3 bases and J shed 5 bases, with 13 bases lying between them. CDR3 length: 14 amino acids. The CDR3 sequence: CASSFSGGSTEAFF. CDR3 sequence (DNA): TGTGCCAGCAGCTTTTCGGGAGGCTCAACTGAAGCTTTCTTT.

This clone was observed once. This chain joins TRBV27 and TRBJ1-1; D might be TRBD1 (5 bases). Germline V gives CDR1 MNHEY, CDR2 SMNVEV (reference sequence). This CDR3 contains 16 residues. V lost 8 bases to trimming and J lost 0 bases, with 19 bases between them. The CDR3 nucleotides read TGTGCCAGCGGCCGGGCGGGGTGGGGCATGAACACTGAAGCTTTCTTT. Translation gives CASGRAGWGMNTEAFF.

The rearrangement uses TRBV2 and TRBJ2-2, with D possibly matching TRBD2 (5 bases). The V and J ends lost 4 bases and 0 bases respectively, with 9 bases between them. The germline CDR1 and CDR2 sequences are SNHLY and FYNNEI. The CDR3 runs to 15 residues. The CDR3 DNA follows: TGTGCCAGCAGTGGACGGGGATCGAACACCGGGGAGCTGTTTTTT. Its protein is CASSGRGSNTGELFF. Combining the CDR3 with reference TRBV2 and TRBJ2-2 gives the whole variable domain EPEVTQTPSHQVTQMGQEVILRCVPISNHLYFYWYRQILGQKVEFLVSFYNNEISEKSEIFDDQFSVERPDGSNFTLKIRSTKLEDSAMYFCASSGRGSNTGELFFGEGSRLTVL.

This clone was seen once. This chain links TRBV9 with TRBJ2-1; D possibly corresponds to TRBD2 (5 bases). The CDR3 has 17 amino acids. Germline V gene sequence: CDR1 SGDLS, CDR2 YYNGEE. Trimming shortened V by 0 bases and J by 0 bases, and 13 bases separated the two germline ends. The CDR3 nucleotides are TGTGCCAGCAGCGTAGCTACGGGGATGAGCTCCTACAATGAGCAGTTCTTC. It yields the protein CASSVATGMSSYNEQFF.

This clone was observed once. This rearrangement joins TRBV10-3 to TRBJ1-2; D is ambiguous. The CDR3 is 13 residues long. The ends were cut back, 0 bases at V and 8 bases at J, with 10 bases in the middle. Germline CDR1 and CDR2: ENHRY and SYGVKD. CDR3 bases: TGTGCCATCAGTGAGTCAAGAGGGTTCGGCTACACCTTC. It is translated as CAISESRGFGYTF.

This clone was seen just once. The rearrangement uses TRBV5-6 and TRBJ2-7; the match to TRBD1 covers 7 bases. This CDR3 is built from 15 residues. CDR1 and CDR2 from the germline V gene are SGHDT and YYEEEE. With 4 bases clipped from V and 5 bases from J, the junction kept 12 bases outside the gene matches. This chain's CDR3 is CASSETTGWFDEQYF. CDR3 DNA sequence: TGTGCCAGCAGCGAAACGACAGGGTGGTTTGACGAGCAGTACTTC.

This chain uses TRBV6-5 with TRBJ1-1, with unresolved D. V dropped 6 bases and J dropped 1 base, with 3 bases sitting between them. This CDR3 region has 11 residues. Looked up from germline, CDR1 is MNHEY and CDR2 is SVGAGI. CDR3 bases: TGTGCCAGCAGGAGGAACACTGAAGCTTTCTTT. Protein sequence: CASRRNTEAFF.

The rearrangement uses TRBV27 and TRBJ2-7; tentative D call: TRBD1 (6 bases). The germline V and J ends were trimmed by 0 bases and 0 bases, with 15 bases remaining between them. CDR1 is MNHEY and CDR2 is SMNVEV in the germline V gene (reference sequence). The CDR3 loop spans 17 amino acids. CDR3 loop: CASSLSGRGRHSYEQYF. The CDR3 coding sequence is TGTGCCAGCAGTTTATCCGGCAGGGGCCGTCACTCCTACGAGCAGTACTTC.

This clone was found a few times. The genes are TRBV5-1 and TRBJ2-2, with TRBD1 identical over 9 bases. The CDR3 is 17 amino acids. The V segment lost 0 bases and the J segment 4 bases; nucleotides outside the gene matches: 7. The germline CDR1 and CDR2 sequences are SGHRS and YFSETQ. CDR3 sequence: CASSLVPGTGTTGELFF. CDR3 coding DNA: TGCGCCAGCAGCTTGGTTCCCGGGACAGGGACCACCGGGGAGCTGTTTTTT.

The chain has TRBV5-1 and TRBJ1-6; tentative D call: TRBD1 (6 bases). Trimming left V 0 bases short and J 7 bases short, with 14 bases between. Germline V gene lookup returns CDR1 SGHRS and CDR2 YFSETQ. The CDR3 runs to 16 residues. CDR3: CASSLVSGRGNSPLHF. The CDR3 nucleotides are TGCGCCAGCAGCTTGGTTTCGGGTAGGGGGAATTCACCCCTCCACTTT.

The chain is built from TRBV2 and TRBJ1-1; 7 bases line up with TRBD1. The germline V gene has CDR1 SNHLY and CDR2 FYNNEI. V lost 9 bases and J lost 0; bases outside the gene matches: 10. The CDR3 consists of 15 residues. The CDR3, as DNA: TGTGCCAGACACTACGGGACAGCAATGAACACTGAAGCTTTCTTT. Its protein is CARHYGTAMNTEAFF.

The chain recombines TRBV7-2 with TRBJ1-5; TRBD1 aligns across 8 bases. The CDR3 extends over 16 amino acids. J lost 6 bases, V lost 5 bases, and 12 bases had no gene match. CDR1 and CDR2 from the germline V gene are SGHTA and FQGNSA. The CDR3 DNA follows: TGTGCCAGCAGCGTAAACAGGGGGGGAAACGGTCAGCCCCAGCATTTT. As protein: CASSVNRGGNGQPQHF.

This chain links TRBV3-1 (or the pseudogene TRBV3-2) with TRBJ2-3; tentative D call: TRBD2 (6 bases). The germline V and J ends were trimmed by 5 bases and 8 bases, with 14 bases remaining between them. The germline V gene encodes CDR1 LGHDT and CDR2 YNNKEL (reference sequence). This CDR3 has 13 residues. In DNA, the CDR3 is TGTGCCAGCAGCGCACGGGACTCGGGTACGCAGTATTTT. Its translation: CASSARDSGTQYF.

The CDR3 DNA sequence: TGTGCCAGCAGCTTAGGGACAGGGGGGACCACCGGGGAGCTGTTTTTT. Protein sequence: CASSLGTGGTTGELFF. The chain is built from TRBV7-3 and TRBJ2-2, with 11 bases lining up with TRBD1. V trimming: 2 bases; J trimming: 4 bases; junction bases outside the gene matches: 3. Germline loops: CDR1 SGHTA, CDR2 FQGTGA. This CDR3 is built from 16 residues.

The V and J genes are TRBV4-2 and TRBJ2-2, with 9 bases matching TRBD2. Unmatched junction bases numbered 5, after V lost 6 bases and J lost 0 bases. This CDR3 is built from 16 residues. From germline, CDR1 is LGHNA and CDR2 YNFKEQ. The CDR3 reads CASRRLAGTNTGELFF. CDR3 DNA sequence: TGTGCCAGCAGAAGGCTAGCGGGGACGAACACCGGGGAGCTGTTTTTT.